This T cell receptor (beta chain) stems from a study of regulatory T cells in long-lasting Graves disease. Whole-study results and caveats: Small sample size may have lowered accuracy. It was in persistent disease that TRBV28, TRBJ1-2 and TRBJ2-5 were favored.

This clonotype was counted a few times. Its antigen remains unidentified. Germline V gene sequence: CDR1 SEHNR, CDR2 FQNEAQ (reference sequence). Deletions cut 7 bases from V and 9 bases from J, with 12 bases between. The CDR3 covers 11 residues. According to the study, TCR beta libraries were built with iRepertoire HTBI primers and CDR3-region Arm-PCR. TCRdb itself ran the multiplex PCR reads through MiXCR, one entry per CDR3 protein. The data contain some 400,000 distinct CDR3 sequences, about 15% of them singletons. Time point here: newly diagnosed GD, antithyroid drugs for less than 3 months. RNA extracted from PBMCs served as the sequencing template. These same records also appear under a second study, on T cells in Graves' hyperthyroidism and ophthalmopathy.

The sequencing used peripheral blood mononuclear cells (PBMCs), collected at new diagnosis, from a patient treated with antithyroid drugs. The J gene is TRBJ1-1, the V gene TRBV7-9; D remains unclear. This TCR came from a woman under 40 with Graves disease. In DNA form, the CDR3 reads TGTGCCAGCACCTTGGGTGGTAAAGCTTTCTTT. This encodes CASTLGGKAFF.